This T cell receptor (beta chain) appears in the sequencing data of a study of control samples from healthy donors and cancer patients. The CDR3 sequence is 15 residues long. Trimming left V 1 base short and J 10 bases short, with 19 bases between. The germline gives CDR1 SNHLY, CDR2 FYNNEI. The method was immunoSEQ multiplex PCR; TCRdb's version includes in-frame clones alone and lacks a portion of them. This sample carries 40,000 to 50,000 clones, over 90% of them seen once, and the ten largest clones take roughly a quarter. This rearrangement joins TRBV2 to TRBJ1-2; TRBD1 might be the D (5 bases). This sequence originates from a woman aged 45-65 years with head and neck cancer. Sequenced input: PBMCs. CDR3 region: CASSEGPGERVDYTF. In DNA form, the CDR3 reads TGTGCCAGCAGTGAAGGTCCGGGGGAAAGAGTGGACTACACCTTC.